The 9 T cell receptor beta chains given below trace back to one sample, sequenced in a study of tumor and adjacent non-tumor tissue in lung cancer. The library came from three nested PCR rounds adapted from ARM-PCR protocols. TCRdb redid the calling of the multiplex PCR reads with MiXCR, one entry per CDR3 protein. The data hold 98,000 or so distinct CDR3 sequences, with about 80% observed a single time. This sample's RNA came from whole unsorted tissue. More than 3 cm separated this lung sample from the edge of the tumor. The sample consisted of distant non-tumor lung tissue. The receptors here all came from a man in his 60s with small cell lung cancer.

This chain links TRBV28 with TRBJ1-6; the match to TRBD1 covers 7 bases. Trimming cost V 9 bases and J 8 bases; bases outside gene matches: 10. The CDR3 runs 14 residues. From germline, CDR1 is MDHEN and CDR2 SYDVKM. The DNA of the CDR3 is TGTGCCAGTAGTGGAACAGGGGTAGATTCACCCCTCCACTTT. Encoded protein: CASSGTGVDSPLHF.

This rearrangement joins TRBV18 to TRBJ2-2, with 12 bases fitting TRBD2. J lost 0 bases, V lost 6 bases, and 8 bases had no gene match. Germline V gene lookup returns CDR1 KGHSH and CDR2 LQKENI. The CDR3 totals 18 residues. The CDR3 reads CASSPIGLAGPNTGELFF. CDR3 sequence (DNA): TGTGCCAGCTCGCCTATAGGACTAGCGGGACCGAACACCGGGGAGCTGTTTTTT.

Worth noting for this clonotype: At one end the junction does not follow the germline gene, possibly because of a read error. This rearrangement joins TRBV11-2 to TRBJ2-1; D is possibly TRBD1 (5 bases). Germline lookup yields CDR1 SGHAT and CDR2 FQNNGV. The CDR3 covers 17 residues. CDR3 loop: CASSLVTAQGSYDEQSF. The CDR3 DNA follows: TGTGCTAGCAGCTTAGTGACAGCCCAGGGCTCCTACGATGAGCAGTCCTTC.

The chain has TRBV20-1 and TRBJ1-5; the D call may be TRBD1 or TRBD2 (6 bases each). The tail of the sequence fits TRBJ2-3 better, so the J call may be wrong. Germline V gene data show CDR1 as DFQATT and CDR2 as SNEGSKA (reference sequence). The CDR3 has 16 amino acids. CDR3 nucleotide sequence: TGCAGTGCTAAGTCCAGGGGAGGACGGAGTAATCAGCCCCAGTATTTT. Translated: CSAKSRGGRSNQPQYF.

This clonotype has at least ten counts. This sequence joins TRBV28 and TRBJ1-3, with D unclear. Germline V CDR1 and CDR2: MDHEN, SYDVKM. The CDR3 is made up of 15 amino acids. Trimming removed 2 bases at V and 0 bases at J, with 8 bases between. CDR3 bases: TGTGCCAGCAGTTTAAGCTCCGACTCTGGAAACACCATATATTTT. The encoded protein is CASSLSSDSGNTIYF.

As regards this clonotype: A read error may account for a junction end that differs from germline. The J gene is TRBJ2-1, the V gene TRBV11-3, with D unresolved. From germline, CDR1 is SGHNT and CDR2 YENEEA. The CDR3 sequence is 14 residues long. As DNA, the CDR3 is TGTGCCAGCAGCTCCCGCGAGATAGACAATGAGCATTTCTTC. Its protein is CASSSREIDNEHFF.

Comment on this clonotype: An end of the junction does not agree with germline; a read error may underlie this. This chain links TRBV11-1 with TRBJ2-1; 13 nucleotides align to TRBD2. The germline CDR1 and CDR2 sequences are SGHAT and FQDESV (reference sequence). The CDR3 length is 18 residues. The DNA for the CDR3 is TGTGCCAGCAGCTCAGAACCTAGGACTAGCGGGAGTGGTAATGATCAGTTCTTC. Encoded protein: CASSSEPRTSGSGNDQFF.

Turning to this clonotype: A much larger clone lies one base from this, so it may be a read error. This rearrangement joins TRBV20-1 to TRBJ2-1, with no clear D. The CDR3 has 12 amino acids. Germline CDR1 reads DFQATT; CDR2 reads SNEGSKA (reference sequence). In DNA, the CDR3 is TGCAGTGCTAGAGCCTTCTACAATGAGCAGTTGTTC. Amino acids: CSARAFYNEQLF.

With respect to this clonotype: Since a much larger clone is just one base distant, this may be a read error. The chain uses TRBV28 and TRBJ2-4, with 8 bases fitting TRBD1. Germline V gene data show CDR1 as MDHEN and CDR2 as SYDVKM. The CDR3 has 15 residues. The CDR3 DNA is TGTGTCAGCAGTTCCCCAGGGGGCGGGATAAACATTCAGTACTTC. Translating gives CVSSSPGGGINIQYF.